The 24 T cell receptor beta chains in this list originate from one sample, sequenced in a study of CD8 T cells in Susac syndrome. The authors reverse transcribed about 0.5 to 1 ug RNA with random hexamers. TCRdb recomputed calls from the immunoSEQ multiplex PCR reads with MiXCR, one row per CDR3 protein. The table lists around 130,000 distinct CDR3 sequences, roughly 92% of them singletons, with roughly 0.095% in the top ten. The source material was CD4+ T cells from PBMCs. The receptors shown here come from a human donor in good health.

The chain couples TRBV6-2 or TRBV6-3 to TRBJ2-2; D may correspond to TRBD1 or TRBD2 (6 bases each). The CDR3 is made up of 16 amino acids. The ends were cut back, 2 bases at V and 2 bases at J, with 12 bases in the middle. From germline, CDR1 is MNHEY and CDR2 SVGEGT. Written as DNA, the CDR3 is TGTGCCAGCAGTTACCCGAGGGGGACTAACACCGGGGAGCTGTTTTTT. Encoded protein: CASSYPRGTNTGELFF.

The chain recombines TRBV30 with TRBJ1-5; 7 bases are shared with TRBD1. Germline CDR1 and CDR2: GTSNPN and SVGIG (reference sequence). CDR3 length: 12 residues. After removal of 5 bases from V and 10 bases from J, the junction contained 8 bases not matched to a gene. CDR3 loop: CAWCSPGGPQHF. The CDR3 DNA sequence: TGTGCCTGGTGTTCCCCAGGGGGTCCCCAGCATTTT.

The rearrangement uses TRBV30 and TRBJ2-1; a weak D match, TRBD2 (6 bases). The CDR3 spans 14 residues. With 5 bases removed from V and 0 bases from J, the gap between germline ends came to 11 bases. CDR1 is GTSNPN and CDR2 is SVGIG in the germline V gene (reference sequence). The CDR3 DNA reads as TGTGCCTGGTCCGGGGGTGGCTCCTACAATGAGCAGTTCTTC. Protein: CAWSGGGSYNEQFF.

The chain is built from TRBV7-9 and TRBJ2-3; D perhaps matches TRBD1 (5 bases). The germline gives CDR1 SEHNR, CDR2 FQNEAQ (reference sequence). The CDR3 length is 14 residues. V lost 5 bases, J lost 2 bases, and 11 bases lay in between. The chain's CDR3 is CASSPDSYTDTQYF. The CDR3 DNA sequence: TGTGCCAGCAGCCCCGACAGCTACACAGATACGCAGTATTTT.

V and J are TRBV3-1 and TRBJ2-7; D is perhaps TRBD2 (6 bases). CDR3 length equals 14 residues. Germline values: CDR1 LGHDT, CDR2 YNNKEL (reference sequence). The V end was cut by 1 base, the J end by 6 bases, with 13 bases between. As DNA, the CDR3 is TGTGCCAGCAGCCAAGTTGGAAAGGAGGGCGAGCAGTACTTC. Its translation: CASSQVGKEGEQYF.

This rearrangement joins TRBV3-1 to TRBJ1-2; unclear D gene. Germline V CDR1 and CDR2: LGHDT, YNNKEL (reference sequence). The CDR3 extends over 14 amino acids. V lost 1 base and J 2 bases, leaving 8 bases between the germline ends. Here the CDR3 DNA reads TGTGCCAGCAGCCAAGGTGTAGCCAACTATGGCTACACCTTC. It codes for CASSQGVANYGYTF.

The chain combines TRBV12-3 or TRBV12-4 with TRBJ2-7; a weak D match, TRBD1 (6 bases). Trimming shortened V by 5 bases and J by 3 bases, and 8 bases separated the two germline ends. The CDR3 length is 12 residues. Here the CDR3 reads CASSKQGYEQYF. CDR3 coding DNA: TGTGCCAGCAGTAAACAGGGCTACGAGCAGTACTTC.

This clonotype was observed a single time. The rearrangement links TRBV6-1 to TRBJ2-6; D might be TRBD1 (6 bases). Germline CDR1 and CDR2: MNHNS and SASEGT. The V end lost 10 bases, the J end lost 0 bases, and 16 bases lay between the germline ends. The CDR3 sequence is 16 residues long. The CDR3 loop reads CATRQDPYSGANVLTF. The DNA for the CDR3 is TGTGCCACCCGACAGGACCCATACTCTGGGGCCAACGTCCTGACTTTC.

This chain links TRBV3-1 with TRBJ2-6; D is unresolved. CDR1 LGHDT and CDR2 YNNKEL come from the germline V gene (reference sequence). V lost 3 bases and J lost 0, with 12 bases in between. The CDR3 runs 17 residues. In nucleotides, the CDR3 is TGTGCCAGCAGCCATCGAAGAAAAGGCTCTGGGGCCAACGTCCTGACTTTC. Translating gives CASSHRRKGSGANVLTF.

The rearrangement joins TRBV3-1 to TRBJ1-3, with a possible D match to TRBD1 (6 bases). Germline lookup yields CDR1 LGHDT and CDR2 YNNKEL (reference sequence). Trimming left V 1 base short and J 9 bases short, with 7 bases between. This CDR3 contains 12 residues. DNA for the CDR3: TGTGCCAGCAGCCAAGGGGGGCGCACCATATATTTT. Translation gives CASSQGGRTIYF. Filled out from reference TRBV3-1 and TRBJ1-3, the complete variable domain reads DTAVSQTPKYLVTQMGNDKSIKCEQNLGHDTMYWYKQDSKKFLKIMFSYNNKELIINETVPNRFSPKSPDKAHLNLHINSLELGDSAVYFCASSQGGRTIYFGEGSWLTVV.

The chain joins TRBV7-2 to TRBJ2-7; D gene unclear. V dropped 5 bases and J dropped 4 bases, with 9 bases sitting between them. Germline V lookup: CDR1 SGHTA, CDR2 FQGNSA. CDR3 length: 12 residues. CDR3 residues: CASSQPGYEQYF. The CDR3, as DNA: TGTGCCAGCAGCCAGCCCGGGTACGAGCAGTACTTC. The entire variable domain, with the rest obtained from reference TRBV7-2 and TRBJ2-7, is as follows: GAGVSQSPSNKVTEKGKDVELRCDPISGHTALYWYRQSLGQGLEFLIYFQGNSAPDKSGLPSDRFSAERTGGSVSTLTIQRTQQEDSAVYLCASSQPGYEQYFGPGTRLTVT.

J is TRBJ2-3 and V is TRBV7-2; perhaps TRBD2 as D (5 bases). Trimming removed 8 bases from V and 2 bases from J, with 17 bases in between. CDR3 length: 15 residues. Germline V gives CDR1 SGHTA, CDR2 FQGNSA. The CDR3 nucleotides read TGTGCCAGCGGCCTTGGACGGGGATTCACAGATACGCAGTATTTT. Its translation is CASGLGRGFTDTQYF.

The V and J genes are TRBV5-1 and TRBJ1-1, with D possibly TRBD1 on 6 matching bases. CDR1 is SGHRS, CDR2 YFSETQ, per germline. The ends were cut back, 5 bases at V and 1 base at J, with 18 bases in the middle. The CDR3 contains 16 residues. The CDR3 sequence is CASSGSSWTANTEAFF. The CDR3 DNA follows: TGCGCCAGCAGTGGCTCTTCTTGGACAGCGAACACTGAAGCTTTCTTT.

The chain's CDR3 is CASSLEGYSQETQYF. In nucleotides, the CDR3 is TGTGCCAGCAGCTTAGAAGGGTACAGCCAAGAGACCCAGTACTTC. The chain joins TRBV7-9 to TRBJ2-5; D not certain. Germline V gene sequence: CDR1 SEHNR, CDR2 FQNEAQ (reference sequence). Trimming left V 1 base short and J 1 base short, with 10 bases between. This CDR3 is 15 amino acids long.

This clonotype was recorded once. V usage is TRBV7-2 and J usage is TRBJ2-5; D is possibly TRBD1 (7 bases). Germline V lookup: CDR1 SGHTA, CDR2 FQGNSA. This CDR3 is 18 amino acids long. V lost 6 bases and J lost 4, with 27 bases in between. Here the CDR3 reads CASRLTPYRGRRGETQYF. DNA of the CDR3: TGTGCCAGCAGGCTTACTCCATACAGGGGAAGGCGGGGAGAGACCCAGTACTTC.

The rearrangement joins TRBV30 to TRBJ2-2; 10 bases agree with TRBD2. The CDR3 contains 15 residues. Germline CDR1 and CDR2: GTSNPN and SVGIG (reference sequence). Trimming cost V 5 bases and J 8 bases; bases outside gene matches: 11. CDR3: CAWAVGLAGVGELFF. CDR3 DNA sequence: TGTGCCTGGGCCGTCGGGCTAGCGGGAGTTGGGGAGCTGTTTTTT.

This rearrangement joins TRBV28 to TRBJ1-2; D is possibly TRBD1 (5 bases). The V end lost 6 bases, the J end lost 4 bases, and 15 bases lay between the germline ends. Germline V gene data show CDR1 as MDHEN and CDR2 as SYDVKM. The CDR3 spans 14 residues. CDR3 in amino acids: CASSVGDHLYGYTF. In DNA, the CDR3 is TGTGCCAGCAGCGTAGGGGACCACCTCTATGGCTACACCTTC.

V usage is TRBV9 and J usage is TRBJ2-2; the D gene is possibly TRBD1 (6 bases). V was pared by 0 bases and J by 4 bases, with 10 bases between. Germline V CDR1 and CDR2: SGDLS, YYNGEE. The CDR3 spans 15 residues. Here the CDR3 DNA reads TGTGCCAGCAGCGTAGTAGGGGGTGCCACCGGGGAGCTGTTTTTT. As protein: CASSVVGGATGELFF.

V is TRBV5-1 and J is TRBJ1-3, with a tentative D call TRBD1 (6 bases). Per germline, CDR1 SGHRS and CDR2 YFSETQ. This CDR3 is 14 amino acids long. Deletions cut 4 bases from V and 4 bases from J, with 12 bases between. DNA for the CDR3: TGCGCCAGCAGCACGACAGGTGCAGGAAACACCATATATTTT. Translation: CASSTTGAGNTIYF.

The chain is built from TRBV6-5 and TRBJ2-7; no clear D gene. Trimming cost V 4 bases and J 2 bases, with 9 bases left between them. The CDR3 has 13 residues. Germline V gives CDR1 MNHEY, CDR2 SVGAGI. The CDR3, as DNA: TGTGCCAGCAGTTCCGACCGAACCTACGAGCAGTACTTC. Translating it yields CASSSDRTYEQYF.

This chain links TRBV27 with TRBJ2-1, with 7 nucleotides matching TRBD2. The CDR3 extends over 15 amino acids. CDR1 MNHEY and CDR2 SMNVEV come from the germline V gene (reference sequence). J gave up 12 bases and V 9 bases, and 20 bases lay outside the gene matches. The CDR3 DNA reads TGTGCCAGTTCAACCGGGCCGGGGGGAATTAGGTGGCAGTTCTTC. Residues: CASSTGPGGIRWQFF.

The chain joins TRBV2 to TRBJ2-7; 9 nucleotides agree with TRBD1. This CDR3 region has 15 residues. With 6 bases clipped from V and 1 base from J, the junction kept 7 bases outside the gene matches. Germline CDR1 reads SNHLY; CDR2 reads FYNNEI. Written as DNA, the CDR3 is TGTGCCAGCAGCGAGGGACAGGGCGGTTCCTACGAGCAGTACTTC. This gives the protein CASSEGQGGSYEQYF.

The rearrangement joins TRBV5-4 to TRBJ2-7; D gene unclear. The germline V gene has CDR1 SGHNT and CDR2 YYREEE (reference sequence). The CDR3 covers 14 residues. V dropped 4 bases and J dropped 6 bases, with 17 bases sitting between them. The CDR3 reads CASSADGYPREQYF. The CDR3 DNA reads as TGTGCCAGCAGCGCAGACGGGTACCCCCGCGAGCAGTACTTC. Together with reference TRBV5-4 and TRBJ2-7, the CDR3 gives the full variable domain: ETGVTQSPTHLIKTRGQQVTLRCSSQSGHNTVSWYQQALGQGPQFIFQYYREEENGRGNFPPRFSGLQFPNYSSELNVNALELDDSALYLCASSADGYPREQYFGPGTRLTVT.

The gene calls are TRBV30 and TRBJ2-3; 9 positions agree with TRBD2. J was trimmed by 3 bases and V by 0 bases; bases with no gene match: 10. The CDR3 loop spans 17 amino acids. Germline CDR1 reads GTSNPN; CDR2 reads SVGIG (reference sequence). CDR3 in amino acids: CAWSVKRTSATTDTQYF. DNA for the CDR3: TGTGCCTGGAGTGTTAAGAGGACTAGCGCTACGACAGATACGCAGTATTTT.